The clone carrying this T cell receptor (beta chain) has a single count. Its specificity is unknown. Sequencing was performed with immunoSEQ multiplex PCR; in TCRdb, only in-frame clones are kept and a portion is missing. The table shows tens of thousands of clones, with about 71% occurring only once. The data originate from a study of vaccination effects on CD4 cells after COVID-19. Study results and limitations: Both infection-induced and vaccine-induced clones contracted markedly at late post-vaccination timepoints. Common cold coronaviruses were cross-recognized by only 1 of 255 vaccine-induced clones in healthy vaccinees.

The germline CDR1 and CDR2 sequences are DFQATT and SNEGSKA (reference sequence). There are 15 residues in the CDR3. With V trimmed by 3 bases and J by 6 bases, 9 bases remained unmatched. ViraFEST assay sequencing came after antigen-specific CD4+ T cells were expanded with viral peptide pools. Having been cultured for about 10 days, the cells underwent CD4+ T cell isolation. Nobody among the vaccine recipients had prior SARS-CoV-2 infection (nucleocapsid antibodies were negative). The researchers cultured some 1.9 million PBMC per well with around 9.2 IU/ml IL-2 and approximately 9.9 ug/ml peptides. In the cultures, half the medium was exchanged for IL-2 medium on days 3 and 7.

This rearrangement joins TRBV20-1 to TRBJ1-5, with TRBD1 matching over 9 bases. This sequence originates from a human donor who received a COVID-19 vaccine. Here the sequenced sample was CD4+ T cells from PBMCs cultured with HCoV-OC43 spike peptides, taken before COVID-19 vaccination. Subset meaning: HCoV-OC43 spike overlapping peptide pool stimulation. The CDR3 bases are TGCAGTGCTAGTGCCGGGACAGGGATAAGTCAGCCCCAGCATTTT. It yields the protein CSASAGTGISQPQHF.